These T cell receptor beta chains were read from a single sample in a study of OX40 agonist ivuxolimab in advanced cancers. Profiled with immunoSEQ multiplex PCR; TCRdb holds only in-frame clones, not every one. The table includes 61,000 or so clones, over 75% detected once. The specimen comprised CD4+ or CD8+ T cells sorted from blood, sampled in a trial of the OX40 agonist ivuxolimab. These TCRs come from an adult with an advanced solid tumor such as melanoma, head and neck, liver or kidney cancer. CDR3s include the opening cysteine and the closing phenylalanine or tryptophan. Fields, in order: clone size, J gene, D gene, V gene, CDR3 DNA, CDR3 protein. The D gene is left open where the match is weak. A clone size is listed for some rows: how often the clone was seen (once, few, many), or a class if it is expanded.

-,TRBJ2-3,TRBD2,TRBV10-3,TGTGCCATCAGAGCGGGACTAGCGACAGATACGCAGTATTTT,CAIRAGLATDTQYF
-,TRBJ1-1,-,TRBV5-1,TGCGCCAGCAGGGCAGGGTCGGGAGGTGAAGCTTTCTTT,CASRAGSGGEAFF
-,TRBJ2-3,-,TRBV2,TGTGCCAGCAGTGCCTACACAGATACGCAGTATTTT,CASSAYTDTQYF
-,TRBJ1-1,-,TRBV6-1,TGTGCCAGCAGTGAAGCATTTATGGGCAGGCCCACTGAAGCTTTCTTT,CASSEAFMGRPTEAFF
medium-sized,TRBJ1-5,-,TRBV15,TGTGCCACCAGCGTTGGGAATCAGCCCCAGCATTTT,CATSVGNQPQHF
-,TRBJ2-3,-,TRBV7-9,TGTGCCAGCAGCCCCAGGGAGGGGGCGGGAGATACGCAGTATTTT,CASSPREGAGDTQYF
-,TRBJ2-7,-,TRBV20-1,TGCAGTGCTCGCCCCGGGGACGAGCAGTACTTC,CSARPGDEQYF
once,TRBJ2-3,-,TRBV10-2,TGCGCCAGCAGTGAAATCACAGATACGCAGTATTTT,CASSEITDTQYF
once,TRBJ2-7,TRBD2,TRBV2,TGTGCCAGCAGTGCCCCCCGTGGACTAGGCTACGAGCAGTACTTC,CASSAPRGLGYEQYF
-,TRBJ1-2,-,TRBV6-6,TGTGCCAGCAGGGGGGACACTCTCTATGGCTACACCTTC,CASRGDTLYGYTF
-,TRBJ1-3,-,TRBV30,TGTGCCTGGAGTGTACAAGGGGGTGGAAACACCATATATTTT,CAWSVQGGGNTIYF
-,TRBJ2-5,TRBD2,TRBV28,TGTGCCAGCAGTCACTCATGGGCAGCGGGGGGAGAGACCCAGTACTTC,CASSHSWAAGGETQYF
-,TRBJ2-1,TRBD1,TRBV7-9,TGTGCCAGCAGCCGTCACCTTTCAGGACAGGGCCACTACAATGAGCAGTTCTTC,CASSRHLSGQGHYNEQFF
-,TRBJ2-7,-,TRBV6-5,TGTGCCAGCAGTTACAAGAACAGGGTCAGGCCATACGAGCAGTACTTC,CASSYKNRVRPYEQYF
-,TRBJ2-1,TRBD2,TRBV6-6,TGTGCCAGCCAGACTAGCCCAAAAAGCTCCTACAATGAGCAGTTCTTC,CASQTSPKSSYNEQFF
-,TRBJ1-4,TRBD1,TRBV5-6,TGTGCCAGCAGCTGGACAGGGGGTAATGAAAAACTGTTTTTT,CASSWTGGNEKLFF
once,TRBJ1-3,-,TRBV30,TGTGCCTGGAGTGTACTTGGGGGAAGGCCTGGAAACACCATATATTTT,CAWSVLGGRPGNTIYF
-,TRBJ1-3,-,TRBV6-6,TGTGCCAGCAGTTACGAGGCCCCCTCTGGAAACACCATATATTTT,CASSYEAPSGNTIYF
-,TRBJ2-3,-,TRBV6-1,TGTGCCAGCAGTGAACGGGGCACAGATACGCAGTATTTT,CASSERGTDTQYF
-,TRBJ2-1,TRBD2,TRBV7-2,TGTGCCAGCAGCCCAGGGAGTAGCGGGAGTGATGAGCAGTTCTTC,CASSPGSSGSDEQFF
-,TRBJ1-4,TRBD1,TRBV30,TGTGCCTGGAGTGGCTGGCAGGGGGCGGAGGAAAAACTGTTTTTT,CAWSGWQGAEEKLFF
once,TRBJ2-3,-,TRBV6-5,TGTGCCAGCAGTTTAGGCGATGGCGCAGATACGCAGTATTTT,CASSLGDGADTQYF
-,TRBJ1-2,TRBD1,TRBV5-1,TGCGCCAGCTCCTACGGGACAGGGGGGGCAATTGGCTACACCTTC,CASSYGTGGAIGYTF
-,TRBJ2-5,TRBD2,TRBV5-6,TGTGCCAGCAGCCAGACTAGCGGGAGGGCCGTGACCCAGTACTTC,CASSQTSGRAVTQYF
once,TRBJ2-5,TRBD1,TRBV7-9,TGTGCCAGCAGCTGGGGACAGGGGGAAGAGACCCAGTACTTC,CASSWGQGEETQYF
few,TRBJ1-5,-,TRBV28,TGTGCCAGCAGATGGGTGAACAATCAGCCCCAGCATTTT,CASRWVNNQPQHF
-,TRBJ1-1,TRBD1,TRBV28,TGTGCCAGCAGGCCGTTGGAGGGACAGGGGCGAACTGAAGCTTTCTTT,CASRPLEGQGRTEAFF
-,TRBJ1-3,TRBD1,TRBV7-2,TGTGCCAGCAGCTTAGGGTGGGCCGGACAGGGGGACACCATATATTTT,CASSLGWAGQGDTIYF
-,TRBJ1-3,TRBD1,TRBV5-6,TGTGCCAGCAGCTTGCCCGGGACAGGGGTAGGAAACACCATATATTTT,CASSLPGTGVGNTIYF
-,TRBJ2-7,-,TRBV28,TGTGCCAGCACTAGAAGGACACCACCTTACGAGCAGTACTTC,CASTRRTPPYEQYF
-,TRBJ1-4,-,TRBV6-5,TGTGCCAGCAGTCGATACAGGGACTCCGAAAAACTGTTTTTT,CASSRYRDSEKLFF
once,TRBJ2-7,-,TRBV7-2,TGTGCCAGCAGCACACAGGGAGGAGGACCCTACGAGCAGTACTTC,CASSTQGGGPYEQYF
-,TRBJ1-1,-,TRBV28,TGTGCCAGCAGTTTATCTTCGGGTTCTGAAGCTTTCTTT,CASSLSSGSEAFF
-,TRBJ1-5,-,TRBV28,TGTGCCAGCAGTTCCGGACAATCCAATCAGCCCCAGCATTTT,CASSSGQSNQPQHF
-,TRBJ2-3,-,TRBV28,TGTGCCAGCAGTTTAGACACTAGCACAGATACGCAGTATTTT,CASSLDTSTDTQYF
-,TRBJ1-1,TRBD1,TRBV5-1,TGCGCCAGTCATCAGGGGGGTGACACTGAAGCTTTCTTT,CASHQGGDTEAFF
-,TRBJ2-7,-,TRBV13,TGTGCCAGCAGGGATGCCGACAGGATGGGGGACGAGCAGTACTTC,CASRDADRMGDEQYF
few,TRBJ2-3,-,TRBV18,TGTGCCAGCTCCCTGACCCCGGGAGATACGCAGTATTTT,CASSLTPGDTQYF
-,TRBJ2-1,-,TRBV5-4,TGTGCCAGCAGCCGTGTTCGGACTTCAGGAGGGAGCTCCTACAATGAGCAGTTCTTC,CASSRVRTSGGSSYNEQFF
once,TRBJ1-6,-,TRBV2,TGTGCCAGCACCCGGGGAGGGGCCGGGGATTCACCCCTCCACTTT,CASTRGGAGDSPLHF
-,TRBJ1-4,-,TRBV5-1,TGCGCCAGCGTATTTTCAGGTATAAACAGGAAAACTTCAACTAATGAAAAACTGTTTTTT,CASVFSGINRKTSTNEKLFF
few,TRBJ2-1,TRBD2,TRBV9,TGTGCCAGCAGCTGGACTAGCGGGGGTGAGCAGTTCTTC,CASSWTSGGEQFF
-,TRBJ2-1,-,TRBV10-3,TGTGCCATCAGTGGCACCACCAATGAGCAGTTCTTC,CAISGTTNEQFF
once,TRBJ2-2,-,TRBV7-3,TGTGCCAGCAGCCGGTCAGGGGTTCGTGCCGGGGAGCTGTTTTTT,CASSRSGVRAGELFF
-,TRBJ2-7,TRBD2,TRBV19,TGTGCCAGTAGTATTAGCGGGAGCGACGAGCAGTACTTC,CASSISGSDEQYF
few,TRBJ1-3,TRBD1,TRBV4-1,TGCGCCAGCAGCCCAGTCGCGACAGGGCTTATCAGCTCTGGAAACACCATATATTTT,CASSPVATGLISSGNTIYF
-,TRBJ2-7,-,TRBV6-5,TGTGCCAGCAGTTGGGGTGCGGGGAGCTACGAGCAGTACTTC,CASSWGAGSYEQYF
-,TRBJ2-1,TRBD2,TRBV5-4,TGTGCCAGCAGCTTGAGACTAGCGGGCCCCAATGAGCAGTTCTTC,CASSLRLAGPNEQFF
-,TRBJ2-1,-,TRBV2,TGTGCCAGCAACCCCGGGTTCTCCTACAATGAGCAGTTCTTC,CASNPGFSYNEQFF
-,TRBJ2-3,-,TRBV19,TGTGCCACCCGAGGGGGGACTGGGACAGATACGCAGTATTTT,CATRGGTGTDTQYF
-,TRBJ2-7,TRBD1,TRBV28,TGTGCCAGCATAGGGGGCGCGGACGAGCAGTACTTC,CASIGGADEQYF
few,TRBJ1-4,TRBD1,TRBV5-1,TGCGCCAGCAGCGTCGACAGGGGGCTGAGTGAAAAACTGTTTTTT,CASSVDRGLSEKLFF
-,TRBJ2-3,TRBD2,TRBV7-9,TGTGCCAGCAGGTCTACTAGCGGGAGGGCCCGCACAGATACGCAGTATTTT,CASRSTSGRARTDTQYF
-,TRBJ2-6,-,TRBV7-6,TGTGCCAGCAGCCCAGGTTCTTACCCCTCTGGGGCCAACGTCCTGACTTTC,CASSPGSYPSGANVLTF
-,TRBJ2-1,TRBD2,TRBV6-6,TGTGCCAGCAGGCGCCGGGCTAGCGGGTCCAAGAGTGAGCAGTTCTTC,CASRRRASGSKSEQFF
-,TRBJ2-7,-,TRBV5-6,TGTGCCAGCAGCTTGGAGGTGGCAGGGGGGCAAGAGCAGTACTTC,CASSLEVAGGQEQYF
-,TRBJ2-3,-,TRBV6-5,TGTGCCAGCACCCAAAACGGGAATACGCAGTATTTT,CASTQNGNTQYF
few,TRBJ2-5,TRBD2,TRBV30,TGTGCCTGGAGTGAGGGAGGGGTTGAGACCCAGTACTTC,CAWSEGGVETQYF
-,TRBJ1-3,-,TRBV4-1,TGCGCCAGCAGCCAAGAAGGGAACTCCTGGAACACCATATATTTT,CASSQEGNSWNTIYF